This T cell receptor beta chain appears in the sequencing data of a study of molecular identifiers for immune sequencing clone quantification. The study, taken as a whole, reports: It was shown that clones above 20 RNA copies held over 97% of effector molecules, but under 1% in naive cells.

The CDR3 totals 14 residues. V trimming: 3 bases; J trimming: 4 bases; junction bases outside the gene matches: 5. Bulk TCR libraries were made with methods that had been previously described and with listed TCR primers. TCRdb fed the PCR reads into MiXCR, producing one record per CDR3 protein. The table shows roughly 100,000 distinct CDR3 sequences, with 30% to 35% occurring only once. This clonotype was observed a few times. Its antigen is unidentified. For naive CD8 T cells, sorting used the CD8+CD4-CCR7+CD45RA+ phenotype. The sample consisted of naive CD8+ T cells from blood, with Jurkat cell RNA spiked in. Subset described: FACS-sorted CD8+CD4-CCR7+CD45RA+ naive T cells. The chain couples TRBV12-3 or TRBV12-4 to TRBJ1-2, with 7 bases matching TRBD1. This TCR was sampled from a human donor in good health. Some libraries in this study had Jurkat cell RNA spiked in. Written as DNA, the CDR3 is TGTGCCAGCAGTTTCATAGGGGGCATCTATGGCTACACCTTC. Translating it yields CASSFIGGIYGYTF.